This TCR beta chain was captured by sequencing in a study of blood T cells in healthy people across ages (dated by TCRdb to the mid-2010s). Turning to the overall study: In model experiments, roughly one uniquely barcoded TCR beta cDNA molecule per two T cells was captured by template switching. Using deep sequencing normalized with unique cDNA molecular identifiers, the study measured how TCR beta repertoire diversity changes with age. Donors were grouped into four age groups: young (average approximately 16 years), middle-aged (roughly 37), aged (62) and long-lived (around 80). To avoid experimental bias, donors of different ages were distributed randomly across sequencing lanes. For two donors (one aged 18 to 30 and one aged 80 or older), the study analyzed two additional independent replicas of 1 million unique cDNA reads from the same blood draw.

Points on this clonotype: Its cognate antigen has yet to be identified. No much larger clone is present one base from it, and per-base qualities are unavailable.

The 35 to 40 donors, aged about 6 to 95 years, were systemically healthy Caucasian individuals from Russia. Each donor gave ten milliliters of peripheral blood, drawn into EDTA-treated Vacutainer tubes. Ficoll-Paque density-gradient centrifugation was used to isolate PBMCs, with at least 7 million per sample. Total RNA, at least 6 micrograms per sample, was extracted from PBMCs with Trizol reagent. Naive CD45RAhigh/CD27high T cell percentages were measured by flow cytometry on a PBMC aliquot from every donor. Sequences SGHTA (CDR1) and FQGNSA (CDR2) are obtained from the germline V gene. Between the V and J ends, shortened by 6 bases and 1 base respectively, the junction contains 12 bases. The CDR3 sequence holds 14 residues, the cysteine and phenylalanine included. Only CDR3 DNA is held: 42 bases, read in frame from base 1. The method behind the library was 5' RACE. The sequencing machine was an Illumina HiSeq 2500. A second PCR of roughly 7 to 11 cycles was run with a J-beta primer mix and a sample-barcoded 5' primer. A unique molecular identifier was introduced onto each TCR beta cDNA molecule by a template-switch 5' adaptor carrying 12 random nucleotides. Each sample yielded at least 2.5 million CDR3-containing paired-end reads. All of the RNA was converted into first-strand cDNA using the Mint cDNA synthesis kit, with a TRBC-specific oligonucleotide serving as the primer. All cDNA was treated with uracil-DNA glycosylase and then went through a first 18-cycle PCR with the universal primers M1SS and BC2_uni_R. From the authors' description of their analysis: For normalization, 1 million high-quality reads, each with a distinct molecular identifier, were randomly selected from each sample. Instead of being binned into consensus sequences, reads with shared molecular identifiers were discarded. MiTCR, with a Q25 quality threshold and the strictest error-elimination algorithm, was used for CDR3 identification, clonotype clustering and error correction. A nonparametric unseen species model with Euler transformation was used to estimate a lower bound on total TCR beta diversity. TCRdb reanalyzed the raw reads on its own, using fastp at Q25 for trimming and MiXCR for clone calling, and kept in-frame beta chains. One record per CDR3 amino acid sequence lists the most common genes and DNA. TCRdb, not the authors, supplied the V and J calls. The sample includes about 1.8 million distinct CDR3 sequences, with 40% to 55% observed a single time. Clones ranked in the top ten supply about 2.1% of the sample.

Points the paper makes about the study in general: Observed TCR beta diversity per million T cells fell roughly linearly with age, and a significant reduction was already apparent by age roughly 40. Estimates of total diversity based on one million sequenced T cells were regarded as lower bounds and as underestimates. The CMV infection status of donors was not known, potentially confounding age-related changes in expanded clonotypes. There was a strong correlation between observed TCR beta diversity and the percentage of naive T cells measured by flow cytometry. Compared with the aged group, the long-lived group had more naive CD4+ T cells, fewer expanded clones and increased TCR diversity, a pattern suggesting age selection. Since profiling was done on bulk unsorted PBMCs, naive and antigen-experienced compartments could not be conclusively compared.

Rearrangement joined TRBV7-2 to TRBJ1-1; the D gene is not confidently resolved. The material sequenced was blood. The receptor comes from a woman in her forties in good health. The DNA is TGTGCCAGCAGTTATGGGCATGGGAACACTGAAGCTTTCTTT. This codes for CASSYGHGNTEAFF.